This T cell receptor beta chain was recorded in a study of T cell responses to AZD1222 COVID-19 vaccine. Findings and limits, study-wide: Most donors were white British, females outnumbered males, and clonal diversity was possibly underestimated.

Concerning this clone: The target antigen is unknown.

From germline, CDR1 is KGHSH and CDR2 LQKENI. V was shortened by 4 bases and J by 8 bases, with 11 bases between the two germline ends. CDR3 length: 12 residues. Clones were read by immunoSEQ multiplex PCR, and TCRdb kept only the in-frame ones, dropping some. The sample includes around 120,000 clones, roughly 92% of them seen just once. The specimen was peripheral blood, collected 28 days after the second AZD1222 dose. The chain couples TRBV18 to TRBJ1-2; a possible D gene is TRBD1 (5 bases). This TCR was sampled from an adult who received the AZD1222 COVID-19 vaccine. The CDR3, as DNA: TGTGCCAGCTCACAATACCGGGACGGCTACACCTTC. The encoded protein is CASSQYRDGYTF.